This T cell receptor (beta chain) appears in the sequencing data of a study of blood T cell repertoires in COVID-19. Study details: The study drew acute and convalescent COVID-19 samples from the United States, Italy and Spain. The cDNA or gDNA used as material had been derived from T cells, B-cell-depleted T cells, or PBMCs.

Original handling: The assay estimated nucleated cells by amplifying reference gene primers. Clones were sequenced by immunoSEQ multiplex PCR, and TCRdb holds only the in-frame ones, with some missing. The DNA was the basis for D and trimming; V, J and clone size are from that table. The data contain a few hundred thousand clones, roughly 80% of them seen just once; the ten biggest clones take up less than 4%. The trim removed 0 bases at V and 1 base at J, leaving 5 bases unmatched. CDR1 and CDR2 (germline): MNHEY, SVGAGI. This CDR3 is 16 amino acids long. The material sequenced was peripheral blood. This chain joins TRBV6-5 and TRBJ2-7, with 8 bases matching TRBD2. The TCR comes from a woman between 18 and 30 years old with acute or convalescent COVID-19. The CDR3, as DNA: TGTGCCAGCAGTTACTCGAGAGCGGGAGCTTCCTACGAGCAGTACTTC. Amino acids: CASSYSRAGASYEQYF.